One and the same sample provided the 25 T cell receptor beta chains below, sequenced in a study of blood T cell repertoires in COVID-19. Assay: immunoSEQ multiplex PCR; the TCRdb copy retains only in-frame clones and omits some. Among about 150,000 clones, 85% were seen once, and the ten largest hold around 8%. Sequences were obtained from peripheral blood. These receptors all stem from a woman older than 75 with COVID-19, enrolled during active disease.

The CDR3 bases are TGTGCCAGCTCACCGGCGGGCTCTGGAAACACCATATATTTT. Translated, it gives CASSPAGSGNTIYF. This chain connects TRBV18 to TRBJ1-3, with no clear D. Germline V gene sequence: CDR1 KGHSH, CDR2 LQKENI. Trimming shortened V by 3 bases and J by 0 bases, and 6 bases separated the two germline ends. This CDR3 has 14 amino acids.

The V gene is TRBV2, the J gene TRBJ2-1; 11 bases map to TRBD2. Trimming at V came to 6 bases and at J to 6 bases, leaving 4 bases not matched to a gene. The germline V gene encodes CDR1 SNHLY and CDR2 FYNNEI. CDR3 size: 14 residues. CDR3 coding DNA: TGTGCCAGCAGCCCCGGGACTAGCGGCAATGAGCAGTTCTTC. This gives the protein CASSPGTSGNEQFF.

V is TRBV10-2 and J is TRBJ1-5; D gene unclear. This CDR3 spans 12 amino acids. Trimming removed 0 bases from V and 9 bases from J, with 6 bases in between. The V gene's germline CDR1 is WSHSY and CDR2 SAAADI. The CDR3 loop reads CASSESPRPQHF. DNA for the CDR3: TGCGCCAGCAGTGAGTCCCCGAGGCCCCAGCATTTT.

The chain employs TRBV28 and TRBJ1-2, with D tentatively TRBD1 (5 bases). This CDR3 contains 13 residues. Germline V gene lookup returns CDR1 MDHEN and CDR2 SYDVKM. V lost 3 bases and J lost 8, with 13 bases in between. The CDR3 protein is CASSFGTQFGYTF. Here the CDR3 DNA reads TGTGCCAGCAGTTTCGGGACTCAGTTCGGCTACACCTTC.

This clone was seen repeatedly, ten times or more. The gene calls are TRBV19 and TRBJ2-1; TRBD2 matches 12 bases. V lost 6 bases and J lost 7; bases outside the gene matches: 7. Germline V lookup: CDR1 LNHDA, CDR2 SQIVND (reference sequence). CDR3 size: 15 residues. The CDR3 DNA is TGTGCCAGTAGATCCCCTAGCGGGAGGGGTAATGAGCAGTTCTTC. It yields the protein CASRSPSGRGNEQFF.

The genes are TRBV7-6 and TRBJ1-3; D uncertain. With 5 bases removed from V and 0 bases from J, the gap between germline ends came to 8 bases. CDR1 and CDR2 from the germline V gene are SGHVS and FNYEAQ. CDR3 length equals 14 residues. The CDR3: CASSPVNSGNTIYF. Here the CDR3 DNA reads TGTGCCAGCAGCCCGGTGAACTCTGGAAACACCATATATTTT.

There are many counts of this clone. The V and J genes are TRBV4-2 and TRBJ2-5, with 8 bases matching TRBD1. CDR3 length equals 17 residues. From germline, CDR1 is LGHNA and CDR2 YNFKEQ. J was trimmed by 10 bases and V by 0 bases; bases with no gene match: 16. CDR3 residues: CASSQDIQGASVGDQYF. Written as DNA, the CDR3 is TGTGCCAGCAGCCAAGATATCCAGGGGGCCTCTGTAGGGGACCAGTACTTC.

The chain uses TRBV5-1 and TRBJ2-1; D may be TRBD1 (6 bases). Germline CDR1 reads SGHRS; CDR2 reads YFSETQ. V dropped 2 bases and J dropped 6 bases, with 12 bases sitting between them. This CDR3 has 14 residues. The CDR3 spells CASSFQGSGNEQFF. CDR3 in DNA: TGCGCCAGCAGCTTCCAGGGGAGCGGCAATGAGCAGTTCTTC. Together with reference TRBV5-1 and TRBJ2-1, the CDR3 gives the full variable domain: KAGVTQTPRYLIKTRGQQVTLSCSPISGHRSVSWYQQTPGQGLQFLFEYFSETQRNKGNFPGRFSGRQFSNSRSEMNVSTLELGDSALYLCASSFQGSGNEQFFGPGTRLTVL.

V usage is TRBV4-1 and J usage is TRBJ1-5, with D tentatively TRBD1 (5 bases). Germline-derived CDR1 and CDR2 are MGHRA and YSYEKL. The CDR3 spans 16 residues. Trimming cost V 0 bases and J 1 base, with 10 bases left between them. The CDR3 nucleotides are TGCGCCAGCAGCCAAGATAGGAGGGGCAGCAATCAGCCCCAGCATTTT. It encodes CASSQDRRGSNQPQHF.

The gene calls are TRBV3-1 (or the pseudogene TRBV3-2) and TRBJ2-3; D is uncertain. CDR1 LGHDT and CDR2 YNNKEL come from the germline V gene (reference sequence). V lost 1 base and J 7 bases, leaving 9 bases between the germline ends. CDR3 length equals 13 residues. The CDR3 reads CASSQGVSNTQYF. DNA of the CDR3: TGTGCCAGCAGCCAAGGCGTATCAAATACGCAGTATTTT.

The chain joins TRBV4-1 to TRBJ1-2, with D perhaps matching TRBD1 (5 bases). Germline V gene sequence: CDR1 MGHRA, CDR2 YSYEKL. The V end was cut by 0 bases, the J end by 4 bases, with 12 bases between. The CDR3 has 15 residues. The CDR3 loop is CASSQERPGIYGYTF. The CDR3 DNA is TGCGCCAGCAGCCAAGAAAGACCAGGGATCTATGGCTACACCTTC.

CDR3 bases: TGTGCCAGCAGCGCAAACCCGGGGGGGTCCGGGGAGCTGTTTTTT. Protein product: CASSANPGGSGELFF. This rearrangement joins TRBV9 to TRBJ2-2; 8 bases are shared with TRBD2. V gave up 3 bases and J gave up 6 bases; unmatched junction bases: 7. Germline assignment: CDR1 SGDLS and CDR2 YYNGEE. The CDR3 totals 15 residues.

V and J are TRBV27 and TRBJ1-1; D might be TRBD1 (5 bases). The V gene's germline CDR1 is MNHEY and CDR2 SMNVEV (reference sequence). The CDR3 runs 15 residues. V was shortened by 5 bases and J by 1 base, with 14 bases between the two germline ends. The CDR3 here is CASSASPGGNTEAFF. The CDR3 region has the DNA TGTGCCAGCAGTGCCAGCCCGGGGGGGAACACTGAAGCTTTCTTT.

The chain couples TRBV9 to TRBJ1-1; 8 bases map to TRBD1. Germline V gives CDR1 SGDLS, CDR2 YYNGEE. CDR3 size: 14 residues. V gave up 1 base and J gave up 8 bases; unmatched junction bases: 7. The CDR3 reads CASSVWQGASEAFF. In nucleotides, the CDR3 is TGTGCCAGCAGCGTATGGCAGGGGGCGTCAGAAGCTTTCTTT.

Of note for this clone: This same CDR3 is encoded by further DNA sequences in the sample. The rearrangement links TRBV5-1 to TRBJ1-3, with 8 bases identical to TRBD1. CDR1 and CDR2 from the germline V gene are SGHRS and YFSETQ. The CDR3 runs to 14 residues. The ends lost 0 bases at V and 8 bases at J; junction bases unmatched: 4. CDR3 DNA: TGCGCCAGCAGCTTGGGCCAGGGGGCGGACACCATATATTTT. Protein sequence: CASSLGQGADTIYF.

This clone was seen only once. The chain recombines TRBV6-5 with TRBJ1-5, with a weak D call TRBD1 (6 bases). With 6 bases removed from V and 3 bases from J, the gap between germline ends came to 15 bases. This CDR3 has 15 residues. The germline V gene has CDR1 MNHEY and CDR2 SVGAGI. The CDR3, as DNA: TGTGCCAGCAGACGCTCCGGGACAATCAATCAGCCCCAGCATTTT. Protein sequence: CASRRSGTINQPQHF.

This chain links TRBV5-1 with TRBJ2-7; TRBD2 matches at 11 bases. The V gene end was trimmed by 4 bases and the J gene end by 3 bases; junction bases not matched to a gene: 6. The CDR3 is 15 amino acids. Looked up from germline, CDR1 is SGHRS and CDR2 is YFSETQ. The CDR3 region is CASSAGLAAFYEQYF. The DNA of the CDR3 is TGCGCCAGCAGCGCGGGACTAGCGGCGTTCTACGAGCAGTACTTC.

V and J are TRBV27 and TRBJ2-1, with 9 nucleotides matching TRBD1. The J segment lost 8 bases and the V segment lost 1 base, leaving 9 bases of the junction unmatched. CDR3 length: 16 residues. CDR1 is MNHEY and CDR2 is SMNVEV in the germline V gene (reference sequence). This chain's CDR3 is CASSLWRGQGRDEQFF. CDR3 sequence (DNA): TGTGCCAGCAGTTTATGGCGGGGACAGGGTAGGGATGAGCAGTTCTTC.

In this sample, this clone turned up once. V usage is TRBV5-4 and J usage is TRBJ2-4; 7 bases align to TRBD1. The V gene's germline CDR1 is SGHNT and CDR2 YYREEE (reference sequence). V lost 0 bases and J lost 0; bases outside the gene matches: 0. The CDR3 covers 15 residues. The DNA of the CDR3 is TGTGCCAGCAGCTTGGGGACAGGAGCCAAAAACATTCAGTACTTC. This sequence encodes CASSLGTGAKNIQYF.

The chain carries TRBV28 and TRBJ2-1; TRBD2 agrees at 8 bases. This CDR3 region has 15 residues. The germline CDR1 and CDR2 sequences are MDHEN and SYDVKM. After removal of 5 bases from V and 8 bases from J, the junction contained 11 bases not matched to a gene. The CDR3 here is CASSGAGTRPYEQFF. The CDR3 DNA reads TGTGCCAGCAGTGGAGCCGGGACTAGGCCCTATGAGCAGTTCTTC.

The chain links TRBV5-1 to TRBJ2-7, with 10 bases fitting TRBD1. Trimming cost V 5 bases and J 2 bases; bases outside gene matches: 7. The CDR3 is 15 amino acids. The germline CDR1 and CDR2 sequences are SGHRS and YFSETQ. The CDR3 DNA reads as TGCGCCAGCAGTAGTCGGACAGGGGGGACCTACGAGCAGTACTTC. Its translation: CASSSRTGGTYEQYF.

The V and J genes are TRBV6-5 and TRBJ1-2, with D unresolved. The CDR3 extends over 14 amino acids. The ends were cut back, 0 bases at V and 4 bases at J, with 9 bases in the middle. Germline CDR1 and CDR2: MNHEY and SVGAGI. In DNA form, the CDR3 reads TGTGCCAGCAGTTACTCGAAAACCGGCTATGGCTACACCTTC. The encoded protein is CASSYSKTGYGYTF.

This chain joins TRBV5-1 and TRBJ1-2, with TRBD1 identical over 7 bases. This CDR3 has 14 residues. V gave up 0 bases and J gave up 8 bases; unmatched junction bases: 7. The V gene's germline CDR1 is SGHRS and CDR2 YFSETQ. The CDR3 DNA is TGCGCCAGCAGCTTGGGCGGGCAGGGGGACGGCTACACCTTC. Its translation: CASSLGGQGDGYTF.

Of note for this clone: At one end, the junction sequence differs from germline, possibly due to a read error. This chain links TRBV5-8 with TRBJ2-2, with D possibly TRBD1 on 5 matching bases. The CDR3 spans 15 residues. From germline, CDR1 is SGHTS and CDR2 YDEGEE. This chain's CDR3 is CASSLRQPNTGELFF. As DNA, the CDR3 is TGTGCCAGCAGCTTGAGACAGCCGAATACCGGGGAGCTGTTTTTT.

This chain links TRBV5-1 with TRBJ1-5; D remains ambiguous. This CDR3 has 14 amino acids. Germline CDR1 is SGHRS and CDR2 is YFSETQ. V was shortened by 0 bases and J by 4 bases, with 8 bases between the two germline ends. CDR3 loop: CASSLEADNQPQHF. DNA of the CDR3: TGCGCCAGCAGCTTGGAGGCGGATAATCAGCCCCAGCATTTT.